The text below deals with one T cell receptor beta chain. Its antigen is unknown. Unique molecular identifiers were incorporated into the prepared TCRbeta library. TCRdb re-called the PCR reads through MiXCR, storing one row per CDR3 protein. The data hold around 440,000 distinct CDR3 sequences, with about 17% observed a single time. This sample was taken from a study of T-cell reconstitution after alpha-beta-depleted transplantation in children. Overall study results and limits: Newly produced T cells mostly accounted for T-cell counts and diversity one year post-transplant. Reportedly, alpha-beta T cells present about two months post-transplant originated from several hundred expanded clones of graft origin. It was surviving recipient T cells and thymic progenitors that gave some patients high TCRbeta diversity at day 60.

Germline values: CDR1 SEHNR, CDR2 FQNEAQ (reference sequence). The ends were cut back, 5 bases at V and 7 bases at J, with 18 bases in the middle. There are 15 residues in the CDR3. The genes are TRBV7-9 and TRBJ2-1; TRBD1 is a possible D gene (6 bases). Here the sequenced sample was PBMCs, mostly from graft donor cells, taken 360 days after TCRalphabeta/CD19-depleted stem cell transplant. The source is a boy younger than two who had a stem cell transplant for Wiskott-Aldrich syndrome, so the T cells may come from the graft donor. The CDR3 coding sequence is TGTGCCAGCAGCCTACCCCCAAGGGACATAAATGAGCAGTTCTTC. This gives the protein CASSLPPRDINEQFF. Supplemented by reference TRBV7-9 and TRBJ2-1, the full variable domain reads DTGVSQNPRHKITKRGQNVTFRCDPISEHNRLYWYRQTLGQGPEFLTYFQNEAQLEKSRLLSDRFSAERPKGSFSTLEIQRTEQGDSAMYLCASSLPPRDINEQFFGPGTRLTVL.